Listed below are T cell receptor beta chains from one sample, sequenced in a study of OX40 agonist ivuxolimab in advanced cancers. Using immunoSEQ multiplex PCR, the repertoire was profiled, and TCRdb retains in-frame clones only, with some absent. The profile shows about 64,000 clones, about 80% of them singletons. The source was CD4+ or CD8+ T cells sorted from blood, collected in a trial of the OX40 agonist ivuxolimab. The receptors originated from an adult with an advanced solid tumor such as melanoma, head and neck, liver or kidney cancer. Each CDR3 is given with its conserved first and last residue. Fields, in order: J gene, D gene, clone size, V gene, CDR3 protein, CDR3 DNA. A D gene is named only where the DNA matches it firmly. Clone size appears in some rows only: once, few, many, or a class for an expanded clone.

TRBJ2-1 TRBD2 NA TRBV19 CATSPPGPSGRAAFF TGTGCCACGAGTCCACCCGGTCCTAGCGGGAGGGCCGCGTTCTTC
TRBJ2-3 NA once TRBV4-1 CASSQVLSTDTQYF TGCGCCAGCAGCCAAGTTCTCAGCACAGATACGCAGTATTTT
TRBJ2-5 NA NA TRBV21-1 CASSNEPRTREGQETQYF TGTGCCAGCAGCAATGAGCCCCGGACTAGGGAGGGTCAAGAGACCCAGTACTTC
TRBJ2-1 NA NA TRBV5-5 CASKLGAGPDNEQFF TGTGCCAGCAAGCTCGGGGCGGGGCCTGACAATGAGCAGTTCTTC
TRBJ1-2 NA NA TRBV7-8 CASSARGPANYGYTF TGTGCCAGCAGCGCCCGGGGTCCGGCTAACTATGGCTACACCTTC
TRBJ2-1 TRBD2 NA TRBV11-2 CASSLQRGARYNEQFF TGTGCCAGCAGCTTACAGCGGGGGGCCCGCTACAATGAGCAGTTCTTC
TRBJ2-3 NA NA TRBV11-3 CASSLGLSTDTQYF TGTGCCAGCAGCTTGGGACTGAGCACAGATACGCAGTATTTT
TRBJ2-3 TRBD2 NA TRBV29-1 CSVERLAGISDTQYF TGCAGCGTTGAAAGGTTAGCGGGGATCTCAGATACGCAGTATTTT
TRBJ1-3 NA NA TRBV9 CASSVLPTGGNTIYF TGTGCCAGCAGCGTGCTTCCGACAGGCGGAAACACCATATATTTT
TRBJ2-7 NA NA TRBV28 CASVTGQSYEQYF TGTGCCAGCGTAACGGGGCAGTCCTACGAGCAGTACTTC
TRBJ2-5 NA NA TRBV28 CASSLQIEETQYF TGTGCCAGCAGTTTACAAATTGAAGAGACCCAGTACTTC
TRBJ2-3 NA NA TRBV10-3 CALGVPDTQYF TGTGCCCTGGGGGTACCAGATACGCAGTATTTT
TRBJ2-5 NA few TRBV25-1 CASSEWGRAQETQYF TGTGCCAGCAGTGAATGGGGACGGGCCCAAGAGACCCAGTACTTC
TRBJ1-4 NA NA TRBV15 CATSSWFREANEKLFF TGTGCCACCAGCAGTTGGTTTAGGGAAGCTAATGAAAAACTGTTTTTT
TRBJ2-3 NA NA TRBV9 CASSVLGGGQNTDTQYF TGTGCCAGCAGCGTACTGGGCGGGGGCCAGAACACAGATACGCAGTATTTT
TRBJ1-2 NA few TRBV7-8 CASSLESAYGYTF TGTGCCAGCAGCTTAGAGTCCGCCTATGGCTACACCTTC
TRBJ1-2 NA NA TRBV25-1 CASSDRKGNIYGYTF TGTGCCAGCAGTGACCGGAAGGGGAATATCTATGGCTACACCTTC
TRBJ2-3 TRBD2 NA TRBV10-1 CASSESNRDKGLALIGDTQYF TGCGCCAGCAGTGAGTCCAACCGGGACAAAGGACTAGCGTTGATAGGAGATACGCAGTATTTT
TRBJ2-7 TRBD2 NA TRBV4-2 CASSQEASGSYEQYF TGTGCCAGCAGCCAAGAGGCTAGCGGATCCTACGAGCAGTACTTC
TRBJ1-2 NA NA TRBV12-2 CASRLELGDGGYTF TGTGCAAGTCGCTTGGAGTTGGGGGATGGCGGCTACACCTTC
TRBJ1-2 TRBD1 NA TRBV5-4 CASSLGGQLGYTF TGTGCCAGCAGCTTGGGGGGACAGCTTGGCTACACCTTC
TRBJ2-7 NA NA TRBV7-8 CASSYNNYEQYF TGTGCCAGCAGCTATAATAACTACGAGCAGTACTTC
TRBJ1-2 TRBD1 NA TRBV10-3 CAISDPGTAYYGYTF TGTGCCATCAGTGACCCCGGGACAGCCTACTATGGCTACACCTTC
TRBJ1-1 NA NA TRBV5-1 CASVGSQSNTEAFF TGCGCCAGCGTGGGGAGCCAGTCGAACACTGAAGCTTTCTTT
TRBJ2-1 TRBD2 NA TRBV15 CATSRWTSGGNNEQFF TGTGCCACCAGCAGGTGGACTAGCGGGGGGAACAATGAGCAGTTCTTC
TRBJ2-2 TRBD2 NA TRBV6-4 CASTLTSGSGGELFF TGTGCCAGCACCCTAACTAGCGGGAGTGGCGGGGAGCTGTTTTTT
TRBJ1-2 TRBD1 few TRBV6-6 CASGTAYGYTF TGTGCCAGCGGGACAGCCTATGGCTACACCTTC
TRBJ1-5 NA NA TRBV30 CAWSGGLSQPQHF TGTGCCTGGAGTGGGGGACTTTCCCAGCCCCAGCATTTT
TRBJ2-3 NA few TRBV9 CASNSVEGGPTDTQYF TGTGCCAGCAACAGCGTAGAGGGGGGCCCCACAGATACGCAGTATTTT
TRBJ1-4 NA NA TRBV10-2 CASRGVRSDEKLFF TGCGCCAGCAGGGGGGTAAGGTCCGATGAAAAACTGTTTTTT
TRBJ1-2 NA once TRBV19 CASSIIRLRGGYGYTF TGTGCCAGTAGTATAATTCGGCTACGAGGGGGCTATGGCTACACCTTC
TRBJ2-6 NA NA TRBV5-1 CASSRGQTSGANVLTF TGCGCCAGCAGTCGTGGACAGACCTCTGGGGCCAACGTCCTGACTTTC
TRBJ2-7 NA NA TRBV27 CASSLQGAYPHEQYF TGTGCCAGCAGTTTACAAGGGGCCTATCCCCACGAGCAGTACTTC
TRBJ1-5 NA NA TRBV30 CVWTRASNQPQHF TGTGTCTGGACCAGGGCTAGCAATCAGCCCCAGCATTTT
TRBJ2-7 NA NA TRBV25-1 CASSAGYEQYF TGTGCCAGCAGTGCGGGATACGAGCAGTACTTC
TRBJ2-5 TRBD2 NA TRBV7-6 CASSVTSGRSSETQYF TGTGCCAGCAGCGTTACTAGCGGGAGGAGTTCGGAGACCCAGTACTTC
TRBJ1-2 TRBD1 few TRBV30 CAWSVPTGWAEGYTF TGTGCCTGGAGTGTACCGACAGGGTGGGCTGAAGGCTACACCTTC
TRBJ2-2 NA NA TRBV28 CASSPTGVTNTGELFF TGTGCCAGCAGCCCGACAGGTGTCACGAACACCGGGGAGCTGTTTTTT
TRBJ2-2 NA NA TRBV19 CASTPPRQPNTGELFF TGTGCCAGTACCCCCCCAAGGCAGCCCAACACCGGGGAGCTGTTTTTT
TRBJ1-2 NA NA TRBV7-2 CASSLLRFGASGYTF TGTGCCAGCAGCTTACTCAGATTTGGGGCCTCTGGCTACACCTTC
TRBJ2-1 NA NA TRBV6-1 CASSEAARPFYNEQFF TGTGCCAGCAGTGAAGCAGCGCGGCCCTTCTACAATGAGCAGTTCTTC
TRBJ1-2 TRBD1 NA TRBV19 CASTSTGAGGFYGYTF TGTGCCAGTACCTCGACAGGGGCCGGGGGATTTTATGGCTACACCTTC
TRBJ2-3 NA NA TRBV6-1 CASSDVGTNTDTQYF TGTGCCAGCAGTGATGTCGGAACAAACACAGATACGCAGTATTTT
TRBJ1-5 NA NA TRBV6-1 CASSEFGGSNQPQHF TGTGCCAGCAGTGAATTTGGGGGAAGCAATCAGCCCCAGCATTTT
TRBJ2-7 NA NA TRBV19 CASSICRECEQYF TGTGCCAGTAGTATCTGCAGGGAATGCGAGCAGTACTTC
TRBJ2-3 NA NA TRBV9 CASSGWTSTDTQYF TGTGCCAGCAGCGGATGGACAAGCACAGATACGCAGTATTTT
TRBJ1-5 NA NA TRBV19 CASSIGGGGQPQHF TGTGCCAGTAGTATTGGGGGCGGGGGTCAGCCCCAGCATTTT
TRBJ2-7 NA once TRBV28 CASSSDVEQYF TGTGCCAGCAGTTCAGATGTCGAGCAGTACTTC
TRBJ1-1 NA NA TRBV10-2 CASSELIGIMWNTEAFF TGCGCCAGCAGTGAGCTGATAGGGATTATGTGGAACACTGAAGCTTTCTTT
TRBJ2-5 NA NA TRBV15 CATSREGRGEETQYF TGTGCCACCAGCAGAGAGGGCCGGGGCGAGGAGACCCAGTACTTC
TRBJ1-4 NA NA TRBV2 CASSRDRVNNEKLFF TGTGCCAGCAGTAGAGACAGAGTTAACAATGAAAAACTGTTTTTT
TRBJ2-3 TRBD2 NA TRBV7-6 CASTPLAGEDTDTQYF TGTGCCAGCACCCCGCTAGCGGGGGAGGACACAGATACGCAGTATTTT
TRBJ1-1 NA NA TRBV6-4 CASSAGRPSNTEAFF TGTGCCAGCAGTGCTGGCAGACCGTCGAACACTGAAGCTTTCTTT